What follows describes a single T cell receptor beta chain. The data were taken from a study of control samples from healthy donors and cancer patients. V was clipped by 4 bases and J by 0 bases, with 10 bases between them. This CDR3 spans 14 amino acids. Germline V CDR1 and CDR2: SGHRS, YFSETQ. Clones were read by immunoSEQ multiplex PCR, and TCRdb kept only the in-frame ones, dropping some. The sample holds 100,000 to 150,000 clones, 87% seen once. This clonotype originated in a young man in good health. V is TRBV5-1 and J is TRBJ2-5; perhaps TRBD1 as D (5 bases). Sequenced material: blood. CDR3 region: CASSLRQYQETQYF. The CDR3 DNA sequence: TGCGCCAGCAGCCTGAGACAGTACCAAGAGACCCAGTACTTC. Full variable domain (rest looked up from reference TRBV5-1 and TRBJ2-5): KAGVTQTPRYLIKTRGQQVTLSCSPISGHRSVSWYQQTPGQGLQFLFEYFSETQRNKGNFPGRFSGRQFSNSRSEMNVSTLELGDSALYLCASSLRQYQETQYFGPGTRLLVL.